This T cell receptor beta chain was identified in a study of regulatory T cells in long-lasting Graves disease (dated by TCRdb to the early 2020s). Broadly, across the study: Newly diagnosed Graves' disease patients had taken antithyroid drugs for less than 3 months. Persistent Graves' disease patients were compared with newly diagnosed Graves' disease patients by peripheral blood TCR sequencing and RNA sequencing. The study was conducted in China and was registered as a clinical trial. A total of roughly 33 samples were covered by TCR sequencing, comprising approximately 13 persistent and around 20 newly diagnosed Graves' disease patients. The study at large found these results: Sequencing and analysis were limited to the TCR beta chain. Persistent Graves' disease patients showed lower TCR Shannon entropy and fewer highly expanded clones than newly diagnosed patients, suggesting clonal expansion. Persistent disease showed preferential use of TRBV28, TRBJ1-2 and TRBJ2-5, whereas newly diagnosed disease favored TRBV20-1 and TRBJ2-1. Because the primary lesion, thyroid tissue, could not be accessed, the study looked at peripheral blood alone. The authors noted that the small sample size was a limitation that may lower accuracy. Patients with persistent disease shared more public clonotypes (about 2,900) than newly diagnosed patients did (approximately 970).

The sample's time point label, in plain terms: newly diagnosed GD, antithyroid drugs for less than 3 months. For both TCR sequencing and RNA sequencing, RNA was extracted from PBMCs using TRIzol. Graves' disease was diagnosed according to American Thyroid Association guidelines. Patients were recruited from an endocrinology department in Xi'an, China. Each patient gave 7 to 9.5 milliliters of peripheral blood, collected in an EDTA anticoagulant tube. Ficoll Paque Plus density gradient separation was used to isolate PBMCs, and no additional T cell sorting was done. RNA quality was checked with an Agilent 2100 Bioanalyzer and agarose gel, and concentration with a NanoDrop 2000. Library construction relied on multiplex PCR. TCRdb names Illumina HiSeq 4000 as the instrument used. To build TCR beta libraries, CDR3 regions were amplified by Arm-PCR using iRepertoire HTBI primers. PCR products were gel purified before sequencing. The original methods were these. Gene usage analysis of CDR3 amino acid clonotypes used the approximately 56 TRBV and some 13 TRBJ segments found across samples. COPE and FqMerger were used to merge filtered high-quality paired reads into contigs. BLAST was used to align contigs to the IMGT TRBV, TRBD and TRBJ reference genes, and CDR3 was defined following IMGT. Clonotypes above 0.1% frequency were classified as highly expanded clones. Shannon entropy was used to measure repertoire diversity, and the Gini coefficient was used to measure V-J evenness. Clonotypes shared by more than one individual were considered public. Starting from the raw public reads, TCRdb applied fastp trimming at Q25, assembled clones with MiXCR and retained in-frame beta chains. Here each entry gathers all rows of one CDR3 protein and keeps the most common genes and DNA. TCRdb, not the original authors, processed these V and J calls. This sample gives some 370,000 distinct CDR3 sequences in total; about 10% of them show up just once. The biggest ten clones account for 15% to 20% of the sample.

The germline V gene sets CDR1 to SGHDN and CDR2 to FVKESK. From the cysteine up to the phenylalanine, the CDR3 has a length of 13 residues. Just the 39-base CDR3 DNA is kept, in frame starting at base 1. V gives up 4 bases and J gives up 9 bases, and the segment between their germline ends measures 10 bases. The table lists this clonotype with many counts. Its antigen specificity is not known. No base quality values were provided; no much bigger clone lies one nucleotide off. These data were also filed under a second study, of T cells in Graves' hyperthyroidism and ophthalmopathy. That second publication adds: Stable Graves' hyperthyroidism was defined as no progression to ophthalmopathy during 18 months of follow-up. Hyperthyroidism patients were newly diagnosed, with disease duration under 2 months, and aged 18 to 65 years. Patients with uncontrolled infections, other autoimmune diseases, pregnancy or lactation were excluded. Diagnoses relied on clinical symptoms, serum thyroxine and TRAb, thyroid ultrasound and orbital computed tomography. A first-round RT-PCR of the TCR CDR3 used the HTBI primer set with the Qiagen OneStep RT-PCR kit. Blood samples also contained most of the expanded thyroid clonotypes (frequency above 0.001), which suggests that blood repertoires may reflect thyroid immune responses. Ophthalmopathy was separated from stable hyperthyroidism by a 13 V-J signature model, with over 85% sensitivity and about 81% specificity obtained in cross-validation and 80%/75% obtained in testing. During validation, the model predicted progression to ophthalmopathy a median of around 7 months ahead of onset, with more than 60% sensitivity and 72.22% specificity. To identify distinguishing TCR V-J signatures, a discovery cohort of 90 to 100 patients was used, comprising 40 to 45 with Graves' ophthalmopathy and 57 with stable Graves' hyperthyroidism. An independent validation cohort of 18 to 20 hyperthyroidism patients and approximately 17 patients who later progressed to ophthalmopathy tested prospective prediction of ophthalmopathy. The 85 to 100 discovery patients were divided at random into training and test sets in a 7:3 ratio. In addition, the study compared T-cell repertoires in thyroid tissue and in blood from five or six Graves' hyperthyroidism patients. Following sampling, methimazole starting at 30 mg daily was given to hyperthyroidism patients, and high-dose intravenous methylprednisolone was given to ophthalmopathy patients. Libraries were constructed in a second round of multiplex PCR, after which size selection and purification were performed. Sequencing of the libraries was done on an Illumina HiSeq2000 using paired-end 100 bp reads. SOAPnuke was used to process the raw data, removing reads that contained adapters or uncalled bases, had a mean Phred below 15, or lacked an exact match to the constant primer or identifier. COPE v1.2.5 was used to merge high-quality paired reads, and clonotypes were defined as unique nucleotide sequences. Clonotypes were aligned to IMGT TRBV, TRBD and TRBJ reference segments using MiTCR v1.1. The analysis was restricted to V-J combinations with a frequency above 0.0001, which together covered about 99% of the repertoires. A TCS score was defined as the ratio of F50 (clonal expansion) to E x V (chaos), with BLOSUM62-based TCRdist applied between CDR3 peptides within each V-J. Welch's t-statistics and random forest reduced roughly 530 V-J features to roughly 13, which were used in a naive Bayes classifier (R e1071). Sample size was not statistically predetermined, and blinding of investigators to group allocation was not performed. TCR Vbeta CDR3 sequencing of 135 peripheral blood samples (over 40 ophthalmopathy, about 80 hyperthyroidism and 17 progressor patients) is reported in the paper.

The material was peripheral blood mononuclear cells (PBMCs), obtained at new diagnosis, from a patient treated with antithyroid drugs. This receptor was taken from a woman in her late teens or twenties with Graves disease. Donor details come from another sample of the same person, matched by shared clones. The chain was built from TRBV14 and TRBJ1-6, with an unclear D gene assignment. The sequenced DNA is TGTGCCAGCAGCCGACTCCAGGCTTCACCCCTCCACTTT. Its translation reads: CASSRLQASPLHF. Outside the CDR3, residues come from the reference TRBV14 and TRBJ1-6 proteins, so the full variable domain is: EAGVTQFPSHSVIEKGQTVTLRCDPISGHDNLYWYRRVMGKEIKFLLHFVKESKQDESGMPNNRFLAERTGGTYSTLKVQPAELEDSGVYFCASSRLQASPLHFGNGTRLTVT.